This T cell receptor (beta chain) is drawn from a study of blood T cell repertoires in COVID-19 (dated by TCRdb to the early 2020s). Background on the whole study: Samples from collaborators originated in the United States, Italy and Spain and spanned both the acute and convalescent phases of COVID-19. Subjects who had been exposed to COVID-19, were actively infected with it, or had recovered from it provided the deeply sampled blood TCRbeta repertoires that made up the dataset. The samples were drawn from the first 160 participants of the ongoing ImmuneRACE study and from 1,254 subjects provided by 6 global collaborators. Nearly every sample came with metadata listing a de-identified subject ID, COVID-19 status, age in years and sex. The repertoires were released in a freely available public database intended as a resource for research on the immune response to SARS-CoV-2. The material from the prospective study consisted of cDNA or gDNA derived from T cells, B-cell-depleted T cells, or PBMCs. HLA class I and class II types, where available, came from metadata supplied by the sample provider rather than from assay-based typing. The investigation overall reported the following: Clinical and demographic metadata were provided uncurated, with the amount varying by source and participant.

TCRbeta CDR3 regions were amplified from genomic DNA by means of the immunoSEQ Assay, a bias-controlled multiplex PCR. Processing in the source paper ran as follows. Nucleated cell counts per sample were estimated from amplification of reference gene primers within the assay. Sequence reads were collapsed and filtered to measure the absolute abundance of every unique TCRbeta CDR3 rearrangement. For each sample, productive Simpson clonality was calculated as the square root of Simpson's diversity index across productive rearrangements. This immuneACCESS table, as held by TCRdb, lists in-frame sequences with V and J called but not all clones. Of the missing ones, under half trace to an unresolved V gene in checked studies; the others have no known cause. D and trimming come from the DNA, and the V and J calls and clone size come from that table. A total of about 260,000 clones appear in this sample, approximately 86% of them only once. Approximately 2% of the sample belongs to the ten largest clones.

The germline V gene yields SGHTA for CDR1 and FQGNSA for CDR2. Reading from cysteine to phenylalanine, the CDR3 counts 16 amino acids. Kept here is only the CDR3 DNA, which spans 48 bases and is read in frame from base 1. Trimmed from V: 3 bases; trimmed from J: 6 bases; junction bases lacking a gene match: 7. Collaborating institutions collected whole blood in K2EDTA tubes following their own protocols. Collaborator samples were shipped for TCRbeta analysis as frozen whole blood, isolated PBMCs, or DNA extracted from either sample type. A single count supports this clone. This receptor's antigen is unknown. No base quality information exists; no much larger clone differs at one position.

The material sequenced was peripheral blood. This chain joins TRBV7-2 to TRBJ2-2, with 10 junctional bases fitting TRBD2. The receptor was isolated from a man aged 30 to 45 with active or convalescent COVID-19. The DNA is TGTGCCAGCAGCTTGGGACTAGCGATGTTCTCCGGGGAGCTGTTTTTT. Translation gives CASSLGLAMFSGELFF.